This T cell receptor beta chain originates from a study of cytomegalovirus exposure and HLA in healthy donors. Study conclusions and caveats: Common viral pathogens were later found to be apparently linked to several of the most significant clusters. In a later analysis, donors in an Asian-associated ancestry cluster reportedly had fewer N-insertions in productive TCRs than the cohort mean. Reports state that TCR beta sequences accurately predicted most subjects' HLA-A and HLA-B alleles.

Primers: 60 Vbeta forward and 13 Jbeta reverse. TCRdb keeps only in-frame clones here, not all; method: immunoSEQ multiplex PCR. The repertoire consists of tens of thousands of clones, with more than 75% occurring once and the leading ten covering approximately 3.6%. The V and J ends lost 0 bases and 4 bases respectively, with 12 bases between them. The CDR3 covers 15 residues. Germline V gene data show CDR1 as SGHDN and CDR2 as FVKESK. A note on this clone: Antigen specificity is unknown.

The receptor's source is a woman between 35 and 50 years old in good health and CMV-seronegative. This sequence joins TRBV14 and TRBJ1-2; D might be TRBD1 (5 bases). Sequencing was performed on PBMCs. CDR3 sequence reads: CASSQDRGSFYGYTF. In nucleotides, the CDR3 is TGTGCCAGCAGCCAAGATAGGGGCAGTTTCTATGGCTACACCTTC.